This TCR beta chain was profiled in a study of T cell responses to AZD1222 COVID-19 vaccine. Researchers grouped second doses given at about 4 or about 12 weeks into one pool. The J segment lost 5 bases and the V segment lost 4 bases, leaving 1 base of the junction unmatched. This CDR3 has 12 residues. CDR1 WNHNN and CDR2 SYGVQD come from the germline V gene (reference sequence). Generated by immunoSEQ multiplex PCR, the TCRdb table keeps only in-frame clones and is missing some. The table shows tens of thousands of clones, with about 80% occurring only once. The study's findings and limits: Donors skewed white British and female; clonal diversity was possibly underestimated. CD4 TCRs linked to vaccination spanned spike, dominating at 160-218 and 743-854. Spike-specific TCR breadth and depth were elevated following two AZD1222 doses.

As concerns this clone: Its antigen is as yet unknown.

V and J are TRBV10-1 and TRBJ1-2, with TRBD1 identical over 7 bases. This material consisted of peripheral blood, taken 28 days after the second AZD1222 dose. The source is an adult who received the AZD1222 COVID-19 vaccine. CDR3 bases: TGCGCCAGCAGTGCGACAGGGTATGGCTACACCTTC. It translates to CASSATGYGYTF.